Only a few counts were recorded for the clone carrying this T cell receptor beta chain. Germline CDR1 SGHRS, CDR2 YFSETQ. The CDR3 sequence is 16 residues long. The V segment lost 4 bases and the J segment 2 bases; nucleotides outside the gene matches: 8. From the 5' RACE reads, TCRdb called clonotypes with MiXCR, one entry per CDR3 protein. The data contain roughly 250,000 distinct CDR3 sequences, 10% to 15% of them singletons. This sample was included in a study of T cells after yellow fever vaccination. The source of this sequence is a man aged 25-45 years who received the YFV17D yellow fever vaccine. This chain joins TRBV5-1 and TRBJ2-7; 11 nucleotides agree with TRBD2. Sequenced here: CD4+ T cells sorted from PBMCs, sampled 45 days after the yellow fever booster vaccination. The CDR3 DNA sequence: TGCGCCAGCAGCCGAACTAGCGGGAGTGTTACCTACGAGCAGTACTTC. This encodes CASSRTSGSVTYEQYF.